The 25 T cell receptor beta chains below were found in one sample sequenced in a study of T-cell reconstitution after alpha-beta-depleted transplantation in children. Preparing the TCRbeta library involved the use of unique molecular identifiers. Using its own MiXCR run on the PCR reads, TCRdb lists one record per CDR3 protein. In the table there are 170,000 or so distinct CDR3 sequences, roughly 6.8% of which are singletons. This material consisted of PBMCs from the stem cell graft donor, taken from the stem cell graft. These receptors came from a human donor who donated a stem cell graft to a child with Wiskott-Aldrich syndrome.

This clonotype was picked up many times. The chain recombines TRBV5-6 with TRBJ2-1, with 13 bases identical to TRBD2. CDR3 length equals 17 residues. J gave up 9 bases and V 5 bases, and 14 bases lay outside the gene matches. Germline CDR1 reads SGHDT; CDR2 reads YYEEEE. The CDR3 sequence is CASRRHGLAGVYGEQFF. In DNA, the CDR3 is TGTGCCAGCAGACGTCACGGACTAGCGGGAGTATACGGTGAGCAGTTCTTC.

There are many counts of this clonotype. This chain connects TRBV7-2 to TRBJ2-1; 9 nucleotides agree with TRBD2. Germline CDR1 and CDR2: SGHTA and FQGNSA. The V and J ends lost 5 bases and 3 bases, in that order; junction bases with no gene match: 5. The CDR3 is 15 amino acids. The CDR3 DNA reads TGTGCCAGCAGCCCCGGGACTAGCTTCTACAATGAGCAGTTCTTC. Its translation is CASSPGTSFYNEQFF.

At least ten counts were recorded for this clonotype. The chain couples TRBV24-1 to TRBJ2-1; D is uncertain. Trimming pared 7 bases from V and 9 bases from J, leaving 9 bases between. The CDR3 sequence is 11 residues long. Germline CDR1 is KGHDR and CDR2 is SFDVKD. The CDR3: CATRFEREQFF. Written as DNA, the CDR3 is TGTGCCACCAGATTTGAGCGTGAGCAGTTCTTC.

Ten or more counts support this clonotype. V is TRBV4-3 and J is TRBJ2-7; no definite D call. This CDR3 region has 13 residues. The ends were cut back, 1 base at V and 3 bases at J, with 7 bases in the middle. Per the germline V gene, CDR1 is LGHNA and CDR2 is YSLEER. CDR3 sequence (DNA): TGCGCCAGCAGCCAAGTACCAAGCTACGAGCAGTACTTC. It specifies CASSQVPSYEQYF.

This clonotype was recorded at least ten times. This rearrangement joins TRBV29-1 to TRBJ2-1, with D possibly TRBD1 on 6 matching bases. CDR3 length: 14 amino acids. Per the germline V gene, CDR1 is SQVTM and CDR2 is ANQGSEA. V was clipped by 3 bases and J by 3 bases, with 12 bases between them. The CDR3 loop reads CSVEGQGIYNEQFF. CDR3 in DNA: TGCAGCGTTGAGGGGCAGGGGATCTACAATGAGCAGTTCTTC.

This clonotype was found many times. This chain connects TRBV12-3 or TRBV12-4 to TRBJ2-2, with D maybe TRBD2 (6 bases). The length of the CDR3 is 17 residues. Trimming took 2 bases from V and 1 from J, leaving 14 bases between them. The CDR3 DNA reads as TGTGCCAGCAGTTTATTATCGGGAGCGGGGAACACCGGGGAGCTGTTTTTT. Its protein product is CASSLLSGAGNTGELFF.

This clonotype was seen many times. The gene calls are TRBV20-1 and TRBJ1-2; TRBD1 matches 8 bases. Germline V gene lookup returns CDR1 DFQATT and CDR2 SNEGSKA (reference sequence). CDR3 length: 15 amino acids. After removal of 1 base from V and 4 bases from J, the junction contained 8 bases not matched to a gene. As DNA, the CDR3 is TGCAGTGCTAGAGGTTGGACAGGGCGGGTCTATGGCTACACCTTC. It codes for CSARGWTGRVYGYTF.

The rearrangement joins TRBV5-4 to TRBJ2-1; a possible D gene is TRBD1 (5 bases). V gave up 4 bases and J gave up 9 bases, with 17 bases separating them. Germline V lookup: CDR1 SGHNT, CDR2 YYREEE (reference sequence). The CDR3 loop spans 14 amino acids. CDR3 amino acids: CASSRPFRDAEQFF. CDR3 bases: TGTGCCAGCAGCCGGCCGTTCAGGGATGCTGAGCAGTTCTTC.

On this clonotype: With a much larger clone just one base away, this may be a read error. The CDR3 loop is CASSSQQGARSSYGQYF. CDR3 coding DNA: TGTGCCAGCAGCTCGCAACAGGGGGCCCGAAGCTCCTACGGGCAGTACTTC. This chain uses TRBV11-2 with TRBJ2-7; 9 nucleotides align to TRBD1. Germline-derived CDR1 and CDR2 are SGHAT and FQNNGV. The CDR3 covers 17 residues.

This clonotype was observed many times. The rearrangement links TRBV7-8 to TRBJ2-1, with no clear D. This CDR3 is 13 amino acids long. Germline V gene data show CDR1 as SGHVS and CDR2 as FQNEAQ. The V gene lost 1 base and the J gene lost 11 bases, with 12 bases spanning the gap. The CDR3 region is CASSLEPGLKQFF. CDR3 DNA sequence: TGTGCCAGCAGCTTAGAACCGGGTCTGAAGCAGTTCTTC. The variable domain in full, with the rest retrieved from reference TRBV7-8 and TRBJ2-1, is GAGVSQSPRYKVAKRGQDVALRCDPISGHVSLFWYQQALGQGPEFLTYFQNEAQLDKSGLPSDRFFAERPEGSVSTLKIQRTQQEDSAVYLCASSLEPGLKQFFGPGTRLTVL.

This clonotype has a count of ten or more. In DNA, the CDR3 is TGTGCCAGCAGCGTAGACCCCAGCAGGGCCACAGATACGCAGTATTTT. The encoded protein is CASSVDPSRATDTQYF. The rearrangement links TRBV9 to TRBJ2-3, with D perhaps matching TRBD1 (5 bases). In germline, CDR1 is SGDLS, CDR2 YYNGEE. V was cut by 0 bases and J by 2 bases, with 13 bases left in between. The CDR3 has 16 residues.

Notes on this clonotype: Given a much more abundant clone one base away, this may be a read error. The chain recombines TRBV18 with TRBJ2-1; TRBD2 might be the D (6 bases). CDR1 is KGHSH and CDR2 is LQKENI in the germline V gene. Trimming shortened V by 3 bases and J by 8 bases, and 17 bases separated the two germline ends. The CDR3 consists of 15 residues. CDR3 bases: TGTGCCAGCTCACCCGGGACTGGCGGGCGATATGAGCAGTTCTTC. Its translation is CASSPGTGGRYEQFF.

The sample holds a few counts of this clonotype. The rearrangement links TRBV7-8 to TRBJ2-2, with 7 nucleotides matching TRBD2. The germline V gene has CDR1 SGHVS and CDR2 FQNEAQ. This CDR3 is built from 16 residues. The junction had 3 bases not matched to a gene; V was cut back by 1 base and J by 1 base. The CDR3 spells CASSLDTGGNTGELFF. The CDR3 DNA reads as TGTGCCAGCAGCTTAGATACGGGGGGGAACACCGGGGAGCTGTTTTTT.

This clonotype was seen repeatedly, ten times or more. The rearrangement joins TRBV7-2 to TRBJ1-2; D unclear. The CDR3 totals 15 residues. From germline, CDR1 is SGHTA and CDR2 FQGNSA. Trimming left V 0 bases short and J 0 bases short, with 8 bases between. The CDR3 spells CASSLAPTSNYGYTF. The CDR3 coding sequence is TGTGCCAGCAGCTTAGCACCAACCTCTAACTATGGCTACACCTTC.

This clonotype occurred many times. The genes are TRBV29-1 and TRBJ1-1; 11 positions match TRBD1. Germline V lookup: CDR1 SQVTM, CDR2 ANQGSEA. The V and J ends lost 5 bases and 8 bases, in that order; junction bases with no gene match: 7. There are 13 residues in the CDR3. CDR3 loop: CSVMGQGDREAFF. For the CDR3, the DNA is TGCAGCGTTATGGGACAGGGGGATCGGGAAGCTTTCTTT.

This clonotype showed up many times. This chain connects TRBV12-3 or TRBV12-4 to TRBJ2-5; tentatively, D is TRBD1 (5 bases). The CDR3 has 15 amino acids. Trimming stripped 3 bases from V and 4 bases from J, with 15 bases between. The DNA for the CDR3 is TGTGCCAGCAGTTTGACAGACGGCGGACGAGAGACCCAGTACTTC. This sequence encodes CASSLTDGGRETQYF.

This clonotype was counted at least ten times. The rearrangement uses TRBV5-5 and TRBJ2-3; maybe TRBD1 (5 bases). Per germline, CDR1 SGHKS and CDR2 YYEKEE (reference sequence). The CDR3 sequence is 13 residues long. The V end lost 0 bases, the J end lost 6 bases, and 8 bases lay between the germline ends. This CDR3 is CASSLAKGDTQYF. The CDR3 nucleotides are TGTGCCAGCAGCTTGGCCAAGGGGGATACGCAGTATTTT.

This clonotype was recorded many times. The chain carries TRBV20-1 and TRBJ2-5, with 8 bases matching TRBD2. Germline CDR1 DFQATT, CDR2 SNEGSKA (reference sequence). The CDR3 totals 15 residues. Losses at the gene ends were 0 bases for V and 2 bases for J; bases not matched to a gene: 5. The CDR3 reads CSARDLGTRQETQYF. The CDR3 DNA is TGCAGTGCTAGAGATCTCGGGACTAGACAAGAGACCCAGTACTTC.

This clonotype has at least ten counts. CDR3 nucleotide sequence: TGTGCCAGCAGTTTTTCCAATCAGCCCCAGCATTTT. The encoded protein is CASSFSNQPQHF. The chain is built from TRBV12-3 or TRBV12-4 and TRBJ1-5; D unclear. V dropped 3 bases and J dropped 3 bases, with 3 bases sitting between them. The length of the CDR3 is 12 residues.

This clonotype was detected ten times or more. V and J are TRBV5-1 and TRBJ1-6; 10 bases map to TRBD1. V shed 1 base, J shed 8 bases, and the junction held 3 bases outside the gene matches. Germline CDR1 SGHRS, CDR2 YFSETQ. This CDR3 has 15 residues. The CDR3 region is CASSLSGTGDSPLHF. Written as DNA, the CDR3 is TGCGCCAGCAGCTTGTCCGGGACAGGGGATTCACCCCTCCACTTT.

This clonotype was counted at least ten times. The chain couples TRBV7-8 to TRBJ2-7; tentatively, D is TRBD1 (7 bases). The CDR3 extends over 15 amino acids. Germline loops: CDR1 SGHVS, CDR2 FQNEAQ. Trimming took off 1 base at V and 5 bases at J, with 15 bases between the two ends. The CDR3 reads CASSLGRDRENEQYF. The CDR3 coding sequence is TGTGCCAGCAGCTTAGGGAGGGACAGAGAGAACGAGCAGTACTTC.

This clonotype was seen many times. The CDR3 sequence is CASSSNRVNTEAFF. In DNA form, the CDR3 reads TGTGCCAGCAGCTCAAACCGGGTGAACACTGAAGCTTTCTTT. This sequence joins TRBV6-1 and TRBJ1-1, with D hard to call. V lost 6 bases, J lost 0 bases, and 11 bases lay in between. The germline CDR1 and CDR2 sequences are MNHNS and SASEGT. The CDR3 loop spans 14 amino acids.

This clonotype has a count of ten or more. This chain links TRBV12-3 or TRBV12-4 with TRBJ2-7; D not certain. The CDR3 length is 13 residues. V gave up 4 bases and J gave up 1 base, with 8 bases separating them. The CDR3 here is CASSSPQSYEQYF. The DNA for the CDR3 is TGTGCCAGCAGTTCCCCCCAGTCCTACGAGCAGTACTTC.

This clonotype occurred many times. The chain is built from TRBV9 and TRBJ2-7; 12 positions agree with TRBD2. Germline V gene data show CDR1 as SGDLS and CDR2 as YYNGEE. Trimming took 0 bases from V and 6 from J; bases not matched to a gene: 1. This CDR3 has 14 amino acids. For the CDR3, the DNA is TGTGCCAGCAGCGTAGAACTAGCGGGAGGCGAGCAGTACTTC. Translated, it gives CASSVELAGGEQYF.

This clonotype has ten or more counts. CDR3: CSVEKQGGGYGYTF. For the CDR3, the DNA is TGCAGCGTCGAAAAACAGGGGGGAGGCTATGGCTACACCTTC. J is TRBJ1-2 and V is TRBV29-1, with TRBD1 identical over 8 bases. The CDR3 runs to 14 residues. The V and J ends lost 6 bases and 4 bases, in that order; junction bases with no gene match: 10. Germline CDR1 and CDR2: SQVTM and ANQGSEA.